These T cell receptor beta chains were read from a single sample in a study of blood T cell repertoires in COVID-19. Generated by immunoSEQ multiplex PCR, the TCRdb table keeps only in-frame clones and is missing some. The profile covers fewer than 200,000 clones, with 70% to 90% appearing a single time and roughly 8.7% taken by the ten largest. Sequencing input: peripheral blood. These receptors all come from a man between 45 and 60 years old with active or convalescent COVID-19. The CDR3 runs from the conserved cysteine through the conserved F or W. A D gene is named only where the DNA matches it firmly. The size field is filled for only some rows; it gives once, few, many or a size class.

>15|.|.|TRBJ2-2|TRBV24-1
CATSDLWQNTGELFF
TGTGCCACCAGTGATTTGTGGCAGAACACCGGGGAGCTGTTTTTT
>17|.|.|TRBJ1-3|TRBV27
CASSPNQGLSSGNTIYF
TGTGCCAGCAGTCCGAATCAGGGACTAAGCTCTGGAAACACCATATATTTT
>17|.|TRBD1|TRBJ1-2|TRBV4-1
CASSQDRQQGMNYGYTF
TGCGCCAGCAGCCAAGACCGCCAACAGGGGATGAACTATGGCTACACCTTC
>15|.|TRBD2|TRBJ2-1|TRBV10-1
CASSGTSGSIYEQFF
TGCGCCAGCAGTGGGACTAGCGGGAGTATCTATGAGCAGTTCTTC
>18|.|.|TRBJ1-2|TRBV4-1
CASSQEGPDSLENYGYTF
TGCGCCAGCAGCCAAGAGGGTCCGGACTCCCTGGAAAACTATGGCTACACCTTC
>13|few|TRBD2|TRBJ2-5|TRBV12-5
CASGRSGGQTQYF
TGTGCTAGTGGTCGCTCGGGGGGACAGACCCAGTACTTC
>15|.|TRBD1|TRBJ1-6|TRBV19
CASTSQGGTGSPLHF
TGTGCCAGTACCAGCCAGGGAGGGACAGGATCACCCCTCCACTTT
>20|once|TRBD2|TRBJ2-1|TRBV27
CASSLRRPRTSGSPHNEQFF
TGTGCCAGCAGTTTACGAAGACCCCGGACTAGCGGGAGCCCTCACAATGAGCAGTTCTTC
>15|.|.|TRBJ1-1|TRBV18
CASSPPRGANTEAFF
TGTGCCAGCTCACCACCCCGGGGGGCGAACACTGAAGCTTTCTTT
>13|.|TRBD2|TRBJ2-7|TRBV19
CASGRGRVYEQYF
TGTGCCAGCGGCCGTGGGAGGGTCTACGAGCAGTACTTC
>15|.|.|TRBJ2-1|TRBV6-2/TRBV6-3
CASSPFGAVYNEQFF
TGTGCCAGCAGCCCTTTCGGTGCTGTCTACAATGAGCAGTTCTTC
>14|.|TRBD1|TRBJ2-7|TRBV6-2/TRBV6-3
CASSSTGEIYEQYF
TGTGCCAGCAGTTCGACAGGGGAAATCTACGAGCAGTACTTC
>15|once|TRBD1|TRBJ1-2|TRBV10-2
CASRHVRQGRSGYTF
TGCGCCAGCAGGCATGTTAGACAGGGAAGGAGTGGCTACACCTTC
>15|.|.|TRBJ2-2|TRBV11-2
CASSLGPGSGGELFF
TGTGCCAGCAGCTTAGGGCCAGGGTCTGGCGGGGAGCTGTTTTTT
>13|.|.|TRBJ1-6|TRBV3-1/TRBV3-2
CASSQVADSPLHF
TGTGCCAGCAGCCAAGTAGCAGATTCACCCCTCCACTTT
>12|.|TRBD1|TRBJ2-7|TRBV5-1
CASSQTGVGQYF
TGCGCCAGCAGCCAGACAGGGGTCGGGCAGTACTTC
>14|.|.|TRBJ2-3|TRBV7-2
CASSLVGGPDTQYF
TGTGCCAGCAGCTTAGTTGGGGGCCCAGATACGCAGTATTTT
>15|once|TRBD2|TRBJ2-2|TRBV19
CASTLSAGYPGELFF
TGTGCCAGTACCCTCTCAGCGGGATACCCCGGGGAGCTGTTTTTT
>16|.|TRBD1|TRBJ2-5|TRBV28
CASSLLVTGGRETQYF
TGTGCCAGCAGTTTGCTTGTGACAGGGGGCCGGGAGACCCAGTACTTC
>14|.|.|TRBJ1-4|TRBV5-1
CASSLGGTFEKLFF
TGCGCCAGCAGCTTGGGCGGGACTTTTGAAAAACTGTTTTTT
>15|.|TRBD2|TRBJ2-3|TRBV3-1/TRBV3-2
CASSQEIAGVDTQYF
TGTGCCAGCAGCCAAGAAATAGCGGGGGTAGATACGCAGTATTTT
>14|.|.|TRBJ1-6|TRBV25-1
CASRVAGANSPLHF
TGTGCCAGCAGGGTGGCAGGTGCTAATTCACCCCTCCACTTT
>19|.|.|TRBJ2-6|TRBV19
CASSIRAGQGRSGANVLTF
TGTGCCAGTAGTATCAGGGCGGGGCAGGGCCGCTCTGGGGCCAACGTCCTGACTTTC
>13|.|.|TRBJ2-7|TRBV19
CASSIGTEYEQYF
TGTGCCAGTAGTATAGGGACAGAGTACGAGCAGTACTTC
>13|.|.|TRBJ2-5|TRBV5-5
CASSLASQETQYF
TGTGCCAGCAGCTTGGCTAGCCAAGAGACCCAGTACTTC
>17|.|TRBD1|TRBJ1-2|TRBV30
CAWRPGQGAPGSYGYTF
TGTGCCTGGAGACCGGGACAGGGAGCCCCCGGAAGCTATGGCTACACCTTC
>16|.|TRBD2|TRBJ2-1|TRBV5-1
CASSPWAGGSYNEQFF
TGCGCCAGCAGCCCGTGGGCGGGGGGGTCCTACAATGAGCAGTTCTTC
>15|.|.|TRBJ1-5|TRBV28
CASRGAGTLNQPQHF
TGTGCCAGCAGGGGGGCCGGGACGCTCAATCAGCCCCAGCATTTT
>15|.|TRBD1|TRBJ2-2|TRBV11-2
CASSWTGEGTGELFF
TGTGCCAGCAGTTGGACAGGGGAGGGCACCGGGGAGCTGTTTTTT
>14|.|.|TRBJ2-1|TRBV5-1
CASSFQGRDNEQFF
TGCGCCAGCAGCTTCCAGGGAAGGGACAATGAGCAGTTCTTC
>14|once|.|TRBJ1-1|TRBV5-1
CASSLALGAPEAFF
TGCGCCAGCAGCTTGGCCTTGGGGGCCCCTGAAGCTTTCTTT
>13|.|TRBD1|TRBJ1-1|TRBV12-3/TRBV12-4
CASSFTGGTEAFF
TGTGCCAGCAGTTTCACAGGGGGGACTGAAGCTTTCTTT
>15|.|TRBD1|TRBJ1-6|TRBV28
CASIDGTVYNSALHF
TGTGCCAGCATCGACGGGACAGTCTATAATTCGGCCCTCCACTTT
>16|.|.|TRBJ1-3|TRBV10-3
CAISGIGTKSGGTIYF
TGTGCCATCAGCGGTATAGGGACAAAGTCTGGAGGCACCATATATTTT
>13|.|TRBD2|TRBJ2-3|TRBV19
CASTSGRTDTQYF
TGTGCCAGTACTAGCGGGAGGACAGATACGCAGTATTTT
>17|.|TRBD1|TRBJ2-6|TRBV2
CASSVPGQESGANVLTF
TGTGCCAGCAGTGTGCCGGGACAGGAGTCTGGGGCCAACGTCCTGACTTTC
>13|.|.|TRBJ1-6|TRBV30
CAWSDQGSSPLHF
TGTGCCTGGAGTGACCAGGGGAGTTCACCCCTCCACTTT
>12|.|.|TRBJ2-1|TRBV19
CASSGSINEQFF
TGTGCCAGTAGCGGGAGTATCAATGAGCAGTTCTTC